This passage covers 14 T cell receptor beta chains from one sample sequenced in a study of response to subunit inactivated influenza vaccine. TCRdb passed the RT-PCR reads through MiXCR, listing each CDR3 protein once. The sample contains 500,000 to 600,000 distinct CDR3 sequences, about 10% of which appear only once. These records were also assigned to another study, of T cells expressing NK-cell markers. From that paper: A 5'RACE template switching approach incorporating UMIs was used to make TCR beta cDNA.

The starting material was PBMCs from blood, obtained on the day of vaccination. The origin of the receptors is a man aged 50 or older who received an inactivated influenza vaccine.

The chain links TRBV20-1 to TRBJ1-5, with 7 bases aligning to TRBD1. The CDR3 is 13 residues long. Germline CDR1 is DFQATT and CDR2 is SNEGSKA (reference sequence). As DNA, the CDR3 is TGCGCGCTCCCAGGGGGATACAATCAGCCCCAGCATTTT. It is translated as CALPGGYNQPQHF.

This clonotype turned up a few times. This chain connects TRBV7-2 to TRBJ2-5; D is ambiguous. The germline gives CDR1 SGHTA, CDR2 FQGNSA. The CDR3 totals 14 residues. Trimming left V 5 bases short and J 5 bases short, with 15 bases between. The CDR3 spells CASSPGWVGETQYF. As DNA, the CDR3 is TGTGCCAGCAGCCCCGGATGGGTCGGGGAGACCCAGTACTTC.

This clonotype appeared a few times. The chain couples TRBV12-3 or TRBV12-4 to TRBJ2-5; perhaps TRBD2 as D (5 bases). This CDR3 spans 15 amino acids. Trimming took 4 bases from V and 4 from J, leaving 16 bases between them. This CDR3 reads CASSSRSLDSETQYF. The CDR3 DNA sequence: TGTGCCAGCAGTTCACGCTCACTAGATTCAGAGACCCAGTACTTC.

The chain links TRBV5-1 to TRBJ2-7; TRBD1 aligns across 7 bases. The CDR3 has 14 residues. Germline lookup yields CDR1 SGHRS and CDR2 YFSETQ. The V gene end was trimmed by 2 bases and the J gene end by 10 bases; junction bases not matched to a gene: 12. The CDR3 loop reads CASSFSDRAQGQYF. The CDR3 bases are TGCGCCAGCAGCTTCTCCGACAGGGCCCAAGGACAGTACTTC.

This clonotype showed up just a few times. This chain uses TRBV9 with TRBJ2-1; D is possibly TRBD2 (5 bases). Trimming took off 1 base at V and 4 bases at J, with 12 bases between the two ends. CDR3 size: 15 residues. Per the germline V gene, CDR1 is SGDLS and CDR2 is YYNGEE. The CDR3 here is CASSVRGNPYNEQFF. Written as DNA, the CDR3 is TGTGCCAGCAGCGTAAGAGGGAACCCATACAATGAGCAGTTCTTC.

The V and J genes are TRBV15 and TRBJ1-4, with D possibly being TRBD1 (6 bases). Germline V gene sequence: CDR1 LNHNV, CDR2 YYDKDF (reference sequence). This CDR3 contains 12 residues. V shed 4 bases and J shed 15 bases, with 15 bases lying between them. CDR3 in amino acids: CATSNFRGSVFF. As DNA, the CDR3 is TGTGCCACCAGCAACTTCAGGGGTTCGGTGTTTTTT.

The chain joins TRBV5-1 to TRBJ2-1; D gene unclear. The CDR3 consists of 14 residues. V lost 4 bases, J lost 4 bases, and 12 bases lay in between. Germline lookup yields CDR1 SGHRS and CDR2 YFSETQ. CDR3 region: CASSQTQYYNEQFF. The CDR3 region has the DNA TGCGCCAGCAGCCAGACCCAATATTACAATGAGCAGTTCTTC.

This chain links TRBV20-1 with TRBJ2-1; D not resolved. V gave up 3 bases and J gave up 4 bases, with 10 bases separating them. This CDR3 is built from 13 residues. Germline V lookup: CDR1 DFQATT, CDR2 SNEGSKA (reference sequence). CDR3 amino acids: CSARSPDYNEQFF. As DNA, the CDR3 is TGCAGTGCTAGGAGCCCGGATTACAATGAGCAGTTCTTC.

This clonotype was counted a few times. The rearrangement links TRBV3-1 to TRBJ2-3; D remains ambiguous. Germline V gives CDR1 LGHDT, CDR2 YNNKEL (reference sequence). V shed 1 base and J shed 6 bases, with 8 bases lying between them. The CDR3 extends over 13 amino acids. This CDR3 reads CASSQGKRDTQYF. The CDR3 DNA is TGTGCCAGCAGCCAAGGGAAAAGGGATACGCAGTATTTT.

This clonotype occurred a few times. The V gene is TRBV5-1, the J gene TRBJ2-7; a weak D match, TRBD2 (5 bases). The germline V gene encodes CDR1 SGHRS and CDR2 YFSETQ. The CDR3 runs to 15 residues. The V end lost 4 bases, the J end lost 0 bases, and 14 bases lay between the germline ends. The CDR3 spells CASSPRTDSSYEQYF. CDR3 in DNA: TGCGCCAGCAGCCCGAGGACTGATAGCTCCTACGAGCAGTACTTC.

The genes are TRBV5-1 and TRBJ1-2, with TRBD1 identical over 7 bases. The CDR3 length is 15 residues. Germline V lookup: CDR1 SGHRS, CDR2 YFSETQ. V was clipped by 0 bases and J by 7 bases; unmatched bases: 9. DNA of the CDR3: TGCGCCAGCAGCTTGGACCCAGGGGGACAAGGTGGCTACACCTTC. It translates to CASSLDPGGQGGYTF.

This clonotype was seen a few times. The chain recombines TRBV12-3 or TRBV12-4 with TRBJ2-5; TRBD2 aligns across 7 bases. V shed 1 base, J shed 6 bases, and the junction held 5 bases outside the gene matches. The CDR3 is made up of 14 amino acids. CDR3 sequence reads: CASSLGRGGQTQYF. The CDR3 bases are TGTGCCAGCAGTTTAGGGAGGGGAGGGCAGACCCAGTACTTC.

A few counts support this clonotype. The V gene is TRBV12-3 or TRBV12-4, the J gene TRBJ1-5, with TRBD1 as a possible D gene (6 bases). The V gene lost 4 bases and the J gene lost 4 bases, with 14 bases spanning the gap. The CDR3 loop spans 15 amino acids. The CDR3 reads CASSSQGRQNQPQHF. The CDR3 coding sequence is TGTGCCAGCAGTTCGCAGGGGCGTCAGAATCAGCCCCAGCATTTT.

There are many counts of this clonotype. The chain uses TRBV9 and TRBJ2-1, with 7 bases identical to TRBD2. The CDR3 spans 14 residues. Looked up from germline, CDR1 is SGDLS and CDR2 is YYNGEE. V shed 5 bases and J 1 base; nucleotides not matched to a gene: 3. Written as DNA, the CDR3 is TGTGCCAGCAGTGTTAGCGGGTCCTACAATGAGCAGTTCTTC. Protein: CASSVSGSYNEQFF.